This T cell receptor (beta chain) was sequenced in a study of T cell changes during pregnancy in multiple sclerosis. Assay: immunoSEQ multiplex PCR; the TCRdb copy retains only in-frame clones and omits some. Of approximately 85,000 clones listed, approximately 89% were seen once; the top ten hold more than 2%. The CDR3 length is 16 residues. V lost 0 bases and J lost 5, with 14 bases in between. Germline V gives CDR1 SGHDT, CDR2 YYEEEE. The sequences come from peripheral blood, collected in the first trimester of pregnancy. The V call is TRBV5-6, the J call TRBJ1-4; D not certain. The source is a female donor with multiple sclerosis, enrolled in a pregnancy study. CDR3 in amino acids: CASSLEAGQKNEKLFF. The CDR3 bases are TGTGCCAGCAGCTTGGAGGCAGGCCAGAAGAATGAAAAACTGTTTTTT. Full variable domain (missing parts from reference TRBV5-6 and TRBJ1-4): DAGVTQSPTHLIKTRGQQVTLRCSPKSGHDTVSWYQQALGQGPQFIFQYYEEEERQRGNFPDRFSGHQFPNYSSELNVNALLLGDSALYLCASSLEAGQKNEKLFFGSGTQLSVL.